These 2 T cell receptor beta chains came from one sample sequenced in a study of T-cell memory formation after mild COVID-19. TCRdb recomputed calls from the 5' RACE reads with MiXCR, one row per CDR3 protein. The sample lists under 550,000 distinct CDR3 sequences; around 17% were seen once. Sequenced material: PBMCs or a T cell subset sorted from them (not recorded which). Receptors originate from a man younger than 35 who had mild COVID-19 (a few samples of this study predate the infection). Cell type and time point are not known.

The J gene is TRBJ2-5, the V gene TRBV6-5, with 11 bases identical to TRBD2. Germline V CDR1 and CDR2: MNHEY, SVGAGI. The CDR3 has 18 residues. V was pared by 2 bases and J by 1 base, with 9 bases of the junction left unmatched. CDR3 region: CASSYALRLAGFQETQYF. As DNA, the CDR3 is TGTGCCAGCAGTTACGCTCTGAGACTAGCGGGATTCCAAGAGACCCAGTACTTC.

This clonotype was recorded many times. The chain uses TRBV10-3 and TRBJ2-1; TRBD2 matches 10 bases. The germline V gene encodes CDR1 ENHRY and CDR2 SYGVKD. The length of the CDR3 is 15 residues. V lost 4 bases and J lost 10; bases outside the gene matches: 10. CDR3 sequence reads: CAISAGTSEVTEQFF. DNA of the CDR3: TGTGCCATCAGTGCGGGGACTAGCGAGGTCACGGAGCAGTTCTTC.